These 18 T cell receptor beta chains share one sample of origin, sequenced in a study of CD8 T cells in ankylosing spondylitis. Study-wide results and limits: About 8 highly homologous variants made up a TCR beta motif that seemed to typify ankylosing spondylitis blood.

Their antigen targets remain unknown. TCRdb re-called the 5' RACE reads with MiXCR, one entry per CDR3 protein. The repertoire consists of roughly 470,000 distinct CDR3 sequences, with roughly a quarter occurring once and the leading ten covering about 0.89%. Material: blood, either unsorted or a sorted T cell fraction (not recorded which). The receptors here all came from a male donor with ankylosing spondylitis.

In its sample, this clonotype was seen once. This chain connects TRBV20-1 to TRBJ2-7; D is undetermined. Germline-derived CDR1 and CDR2 are DFQATT and SNEGSKA (reference sequence). Trimming stripped 6 bases from V and 3 bases from J, with 15 bases between. This CDR3 spans 13 amino acids. The CDR3 DNA sequence: TGCAGTGCGACCATTCCGCCGTTCTACGAGCAGTACTTC. This gives the protein CSATIPPFYEQYF.

The chain recombines TRBV6-2 or TRBV6-3 with TRBJ1-5, with TRBD1 matching 7 bases. From germline, CDR1 is MNHEY and CDR2 SVGEGT. After removal of 7 bases from V and 6 bases from J, the junction contained 6 bases not matched to a gene. The CDR3 is made up of 13 amino acids. The CDR3 DNA sequence: TGTGCCAGCAACAACAGGGGCGGTCAGCCCCAGCATTTT. It codes for CASNNRGGQPQHF.

A few counts support this clonotype. V gene TRBV6-1 combines with J gene TRBJ2-1, with TRBD1 matching 10 bases. CDR1 and CDR2 from the germline V gene are MNHNS and SASEGT. The CDR3 totals 16 residues. V was clipped by 4 bases and J by 3 bases; unmatched bases: 6. CDR3 sequence reads: CASSGLGQGNYNEQFF. The CDR3 DNA follows: TGTGCCAGCAGTGGGTTGGGACAGGGGAACTACAATGAGCAGTTCTTC.

The chain uses TRBV11-2 and TRBJ2-1, with no clear D. In germline, CDR1 is SGHAT, CDR2 FQNNGV. V dropped 4 bases and J dropped 7 bases, with 20 bases sitting between them. The CDR3 consists of 16 residues. CDR3 in DNA: TGTGCCAGCAGCTCCCCCCGGGCGGTAGCTAGGAATGAGCAGTTCTTC. Its protein product is CASSSPRAVARNEQFF.

This clonotype was recorded a few times. The rearrangement uses TRBV29-1 and TRBJ1-2; D unclear. V was pared by 4 bases and J by 6 bases, with 12 bases between. The CDR3 is made up of 12 amino acids. The germline CDR1 and CDR2 sequences are SQVTM and ANQGSEA. The CDR3 sequence: CSVGRQADGYTF. CDR3 DNA sequence: TGCAGCGTTGGAAGGCAAGCAGATGGCTACACCTTC. Variable domain in full (rest from reference TRBV29-1 and TRBJ1-2): SAVISQKPSRDICQRGTSLTIQCQVDSQVTMMFWYRQQPGQSLTLIATANQGSEATYESGFVIDKFPISRPNLTFSTLTVSNMSPEDSSIYLCSVGRQADGYTFGSGTRLTVV.

V usage is TRBV7-9 and J usage is TRBJ2-3; 10 nucleotides match TRBD2. The CDR3 spans 16 residues. Germline V gene sequence: CDR1 SEHNR, CDR2 FQNEAQ (reference sequence). Losses at the gene ends were 2 bases for V and 2 bases for J; bases not matched to a gene: 4. The CDR3 reads CASSLFLAGVTDTQYF. The CDR3 DNA reads TGTGCCAGCAGCTTATTCCTAGCGGGAGTCACAGATACGCAGTATTTT.

The chain joins TRBV15 to TRBJ2-2; TRBD1 matches at 7 bases. The germline V gene has CDR1 LNHNV and CDR2 YYDKDF (reference sequence). This CDR3 comprises 16 residues. With 6 bases clipped from V and 6 bases from J, the junction kept 13 bases outside the gene matches. The CDR3 here is CATRPDRDRVPGELFF. The CDR3, as DNA: TGTGCCACCAGACCTGACCGGGACAGAGTGCCCGGGGAGCTGTTTTTT.

V and J are TRBV4-1 and TRBJ1-4; 7 bases align to TRBD1. The V and J ends lost 1 base and 7 bases, in that order; junction bases with no gene match: 9. The germline gives CDR1 MGHRA, CDR2 YSYEKL. The CDR3 covers 16 residues. The CDR3 is CASSQVGRRGREKLFF. The CDR3, as DNA: TGCGCCAGCAGCCAAGTGGGGCGGAGGGGGCGTGAAAAACTGTTTTTT.

The rearrangement uses TRBV18 and TRBJ2-3, with D perhaps TRBD1 (6 bases). The CDR3 spans 14 residues. Germline-derived CDR1 and CDR2 are KGHSH and LQKENI. V was shortened by 7 bases and J by 1 base, with 12 bases between the two germline ends. In DNA form, the CDR3 reads TGTGCCAGCTTACAGGGTGCGGGCACAGATACGCAGTATTTT. Translation gives CASLQGAGTDTQYF.

The V call is TRBV7-9, the J call TRBJ1-4; 7 nucleotides line up with TRBD1. The germline V gene encodes CDR1 SEHNR and CDR2 FQNEAQ (reference sequence). V shed 5 bases and J 8 bases; nucleotides not matched to a gene: 8. This CDR3 has 14 residues. CDR3 amino acids: CASSPRQGKEKLFF. The CDR3 DNA sequence: TGTGCCAGCAGCCCGCGACAGGGAAAAGAAAAACTGTTTTTT.

There are a few counts of this clonotype. This chain connects TRBV2 to TRBJ2-4; maybe TRBD1 (5 bases). Trimming took off 7 bases at V and 6 bases at J, with 13 bases between the two ends. The germline gives CDR1 SNHLY, CDR2 FYNNEI. This CDR3 comprises 13 residues. The chain's CDR3 is CASKGQGGNIQYF. In nucleotides, the CDR3 is TGTGCCAGCAAGGGGCAGGGCGGAAACATTCAGTACTTC.

J is TRBJ2-1 and V is TRBV6-1; possible D gene TRBD1, 5 bases. Germline CDR1 and CDR2: MNHNS and SASEGT. The V and J ends lost 6 bases and 0 bases respectively, with 15 bases between them. The CDR3 length is 16 residues. CDR3: CASRGLRGDSYNEQFF. In DNA, the CDR3 is TGTGCCAGCAGGGGCTTAAGGGGTGACTCCTACAATGAGCAGTTCTTC.

The V call is TRBV7-2, the J call TRBJ2-3; 11 bases match TRBD2. Germline V gene lookup returns CDR1 SGHTA and CDR2 FQGNSA. The CDR3 is 15 amino acids. Trimming at V came to 9 bases and at J to 2 bases, leaving 7 bases not matched to a gene. Here the CDR3 reads CASRSGRASTDTQYF. The CDR3 region has the DNA TGTGCCAGTCGTAGCGGGAGGGCCTCCACAGATACGCAGTATTTT.

This clonotype is a singleton in its sample. V gene TRBV20-1 combines with J gene TRBJ1-1; D may be TRBD1 (6 bases). CDR1 and CDR2 (germline): DFQATT, SNEGSKA (reference sequence). V lost 6 bases and J 1 base, leaving 15 bases between the germline ends. This CDR3 is 14 amino acids long. CDR3: CSAPEAGANTEAFF. In DNA, the CDR3 is TGCAGTGCCCCGGAAGCAGGGGCGAACACTGAAGCTTTCTTT.

This sequence joins TRBV24-1 and TRBJ2-1; D unclear. CDR3 length equals 14 residues. Germline-derived CDR1 and CDR2 are KGHDR and SFDVKD. Trimming cost V 3 bases and J 6 bases, with 11 bases left between them. In DNA, the CDR3 is TGTGCCACCAGTGATCCCCTAAGACGCAATGAGCAGTTCTTC. Translation gives CATSDPLRRNEQFF.

In this sample, this clonotype turned up a few times. This chain connects TRBV3-1 to TRBJ1-6; the D gene is possibly TRBD1 (6 bases). The germline CDR1 and CDR2 sequences are LGHDT and YNNKEL (reference sequence). V lost 1 base to trimming and J lost 5 bases, with 6 bases between them. The CDR3 runs 14 residues. The CDR3 bases are TGTGCCAGCAGCCAAGGGGACAATAATTCACCCCTCCACTTT. Translated: CASSQGDNNSPLHF.

The genes are TRBV20-1 and TRBJ1-2; D unresolved. V gave up 3 bases and J gave up 4 bases, with 9 bases separating them. This CDR3 is 12 amino acids long. CDR1 and CDR2 (germline): DFQATT, SNEGSKA (reference sequence). The CDR3 region is CSASAFSYGYTF. The CDR3 DNA reads TGCAGTGCTAGTGCTTTTTCCTATGGCTACACCTTC.

The table lists this clonotype with a few counts. J is TRBJ2-1 and V is TRBV29-1, with TRBD2 identical over 12 bases. In germline, CDR1 is SQVTM, CDR2 ANQGSEA. V lost 8 bases and J lost 5; bases outside the gene matches: 7. This CDR3 has 14 residues. CDR3 coding DNA: TGCAGCACCTGGACTAGCGGGATTCACAATGAGCAGTTCTTC. It is translated as CSTWTSGIHNEQFF.